This T cell receptor (beta chain) was retrieved from a study of PD-1 blockade in classical Hodgkin lymphoma. The study's findings and limits: CD8+ TCR diversity did not rise significantly by C4D1, unlike CD4+.

The CDR3 is 13 residues long. Trimming pared 3 bases from V and 4 bases from J, leaving 10 bases between. CDR1 is SGHDT, CDR2 YYEEEE, per germline. Noted time point: cycle 4 day 1 (C4D1), after 5 to 7 weeks of nivolumab. With no exception, relapse followed autologous stem cell transplantation in all patients, and brentuximab vedotin exposure varied. Reported best responses ranged across complete response, partial response or progressive disease. Libraries were prepared by immunoSEQ multiplex PCR; TCRdb keeps only in-frame clonotypes and omits some of them. The repertoire includes about 90,000 clones, 90% of them detected once, and under 3% sits in the top ten. Details on this clone: The antigen is not known.

This clonotype was obtained from a human donor with classical Hodgkin lymphoma. Sequencing was performed on peripheral blood mononuclear cells (PBMCs), taken before the fourth cycle of nivolumab. This rearrangement joins TRBV5-6 to TRBJ1-2, with D unclear. DNA for the CDR3: TGTGCCAGCAGCTCCCCCGCGAGCTATGGCTACACCTTC. Translating gives CASSSPASYGYTF.